This TCR beta chain was found in a study of immune evolution from preneoplasia to lung adenocarcinoma. Study-wide context: HLA loss of heterozygosity: about 7% AIS, about 15% MIA, around 33% ADC, none AAH.

The table lists this clone with a count of one. Distinct nucleotide sequences in the sample also encode this CDR3. Only in-frame clones appear in the TCRdb table, and some are missing; sequencing was by immunoSEQ multiplex PCR. The sample records fewer than 50,000 clones, 65% to 80% being singletons. This TCR derives from a person aged 55 to 75 with lung adenocarcinoma. Sequences were obtained from FFPE invasive lung adenocarcinoma tissue.

The CDR3 nucleotides read TGTGCCAGCAGCTTCGCGGTAGGGCAGTTCTTC. Its translation is CASSFAVGQFF. The chain joins TRBV7-2 to TRBJ2-1; no reliable D call. The CDR3 covers 11 residues. Germline V gene sequence: CDR1 SGHTA, CDR2 FQGNSA. The V gene lost 3 bases and the J gene lost 12 bases, with 9 bases spanning the gap.